The next 8 T cell receptor beta chains were all read from a single sample in a study of T cells in Graves' hyperthyroidism and ophthalmopathy. The source material, RNA transcripts, was used to amplify TCR beta CDR3 regions. Researchers ran a first-round RT-PCR on the TCR CDR3 using the HTBI primer set. TCRdb passed the multiplex PCR reads through MiXCR, listing each CDR3 protein once. The sample yields a few hundred thousand distinct CDR3 sequences, approximately 15% seen once. Source material: blood. These TCRs come from a woman under 40 with Graves' hyperthyroidism that later progressed to Graves' ophthalmopathy.

This clonotype was seen at least ten times. This chain links TRBV24-1 with TRBJ1-5; D perhaps matches TRBD1 (5 bases). Per germline, CDR1 KGHDR and CDR2 SFDVKD. V lost 3 bases and J lost 0, with 5 bases in between. The CDR3 is made up of 14 amino acids. CDR3: CATSDGGSNQPQHF. The CDR3 DNA is TGTGCCACCAGTGATGGGGGTAGCAATCAGCCCCAGCATTTT.

The V call is TRBV6-1, the J call TRBJ1-5; D ambiguous. Trimming pared 5 bases from V and 3 bases from J, leaving 14 bases between. The CDR3 extends over 15 amino acids. Germline V CDR1 and CDR2: MNHNS, SASEGT. The CDR3 is CASSPRGGFNQPQHF. The CDR3 DNA is TGTGCCAGCAGTCCCCGCGGAGGGTTCAATCAGCCCCAGCATTTT.

This clonotype was counted between two and nine times. The V gene is TRBV6-1, the J gene TRBJ1-4; 7 bases map to TRBD1. The germline CDR1 and CDR2 sequences are MNHNS and SASEGT. The CDR3 extends over 14 amino acids. Trimming cost V 6 bases and J 8 bases; bases outside gene matches: 9. The CDR3 protein is CASSRGTVGEKLFF. Here the CDR3 DNA reads TGTGCCAGCAGCCGAGGGACAGTAGGGGAAAAACTGTTTTTT.

A few counts support this clonotype. The genes are TRBV9 and TRBJ2-2; tentatively, D is TRBD1 (7 bases). V was pared by 0 bases and J by 3 bases, with 12 bases between. Germline V gene data show CDR1 as SGDLS and CDR2 as YYNGEE. The CDR3 spans 16 residues. The CDR3 nucleotides read TGTGCCAGCAGCGTAGCCTCCAGGGGGGACACCGGGGAGCTGTTTTTT. Translated, it gives CASSVASRGDTGELFF.

The V call is TRBV9, the J call TRBJ1-5; D may be TRBD1 (5 bases). This CDR3 spans 15 amino acids. Germline lookup yields CDR1 SGDLS and CDR2 YYNGEE. Trimming removed 0 bases from V and 4 bases from J, with 11 bases in between. Written as DNA, the CDR3 is TGTGCCAGCAGCGTAGATCTGGGGGGAAATCAGCCCCAGCATTTT. This sequence encodes CASSVDLGGNQPQHF. Full variable domain (missing parts from reference TRBV9 and TRBJ1-5): DSGVTQTPKHLITATGQRVTLRCSPRSGDLSVYWYQQSLDQGLQFLIQYYNGEERAKGNILERFSAQQFPDLHSELNLSSLELGDSALYFCASSVDLGGNQPQHFGDGTRLSIL.

This clonotype was observed at least ten times. The gene calls are TRBV27 and TRBJ2-7, with TRBD2 matching 8 bases. The CDR3 runs 15 residues. Per the germline V gene, CDR1 is MNHEY and CDR2 is SMNVEV (reference sequence). V trimming: 5 bases; J trimming: 3 bases; junction bases outside the gene matches: 9. CDR3 in amino acids: CASSPQWGLVYEQYF. CDR3 sequence (DNA): TGTGCCAGCAGTCCCCAATGGGGACTAGTCTACGAGCAGTACTTC.

J is TRBJ2-1 and V is TRBV6-1; TRBD1 is a possible D gene (6 bases). This CDR3 comprises 15 residues. Trimming stripped 0 bases from V and 0 bases from J, with 6 bases between. Germline CDR1 reads MNHNS; CDR2 reads SASEGT. The CDR3 spells CASSEAGASYNEQFF. Written as DNA, the CDR3 is TGTGCCAGCAGTGAAGCGGGGGCCTCCTACAATGAGCAGTTCTTC.

The chain joins TRBV2 to TRBJ2-1; no clear D. CDR1 is SNHLY, CDR2 FYNNEI, per germline. Between the trimmed V and J ends, which lost 7 bases and 5 bases, there was a span of 12 bases. CDR3 length equals 13 residues. The CDR3, as DNA: TGTGCCAGCATCGCAGGAACCGACAATGAGCAGTTCTTC. It specifies CASIAGTDNEQFF.